This T cell receptor (beta chain) came from a study of early T cells in non-severe SARS-CoV-2 infection. The overall study: With bulk RNA from unsorted whole blood as input, sequencing yielded unpaired chains. The study, taken as a whole, reports: VDJdb-based annotation leaned toward anti-spike CD8 responses and missed private and CD4 specificities.

The TCR library protocol attached unique molecular identifiers to the individual cDNA molecules. TCRdb re-called the 5' RACE reads with MiXCR, one entry per CDR3 protein. The sample yields about 100,000 distinct CDR3 sequences, approximately 13% seen once. Germline V CDR1 and CDR2: SNHLY, FYNNEI. V was trimmed by 8 bases and J by 1 base, leaving 18 bases between them. The CDR3 runs 16 residues. To note about this clonotype: Its specificity is not known.

V usage is TRBV2 and J usage is TRBJ1-5; D is perhaps TRBD1 (5 bases). The sequenced material came from whole blood. The sequence derives from an adult who was a healthcare worker with PCR-confirmed SARS-CoV-2 infection or an uninfected control (not recorded which). CDR3 in DNA: TGTGCCAGCTCCCTCCAGAACCGGGACAGCAATCAGCCCCAGCATTTT. It encodes CASSLQNRDSNQPQHF.